A single sample is the source of the 17 T cell receptor beta chains below, sequenced in a study of blood T cell repertoires in COVID-19. Clones were sequenced by immunoSEQ multiplex PCR, and TCRdb holds only the in-frame ones, with some missing. Of about 64,000 clones listed, 84% were seen once; the top ten hold 5.6%. Sequencing was performed on peripheral blood. These receptors were taken from a woman aged 60-70 years with acute or convalescent COVID-19.

This rearrangement joins TRBV5-1 to TRBJ2-3; unclear D gene. The CDR3 has 14 amino acids. Per germline, CDR1 SGHRS and CDR2 YFSETQ. V dropped 4 bases and J dropped 7 bases, with 16 bases sitting between them. The CDR3 reads CASSPDRSVHTQYF. CDR3 DNA: TGCGCCAGCAGCCCCGACCGGAGCGTACATACGCAGTATTTT.

The CDR3 DNA reads as TGCGCCAGCAGATTAATGGGGGGATCGAGAACTGAAGCTTTCTTT. Translating gives CASRLMGGSRTEAFF. The J gene is TRBJ1-1, the V gene TRBV5-1; TRBD1 is a possible D gene (5 bases). V was pared by 5 bases and J by 5 bases, with 19 bases between. The CDR3 extends over 15 amino acids. Germline values: CDR1 SGHRS, CDR2 YFSETQ.

This clone occurred a few times. The chain links TRBV27 to TRBJ1-1; D might be TRBD1 (5 bases). The germline gives CDR1 MNHEY, CDR2 SMNVEV (reference sequence). There are 17 residues in the CDR3. V lost 6 bases and J 1 base, leaving 21 bases between the germline ends. CDR3: CASSISLGGTPNTEAFF. The CDR3 coding sequence is TGTGCCAGCAGCATATCCCTCGGAGGGACTCCGAACACTGAAGCTTTCTTT.

The rearrangement links TRBV7-2 to TRBJ2-1; D possibly corresponds to TRBD2 (5 bases). This CDR3 contains 16 residues. In germline, CDR1 is SGHTA, CDR2 FQGNSA. Trimming cost V 1 base and J 1 base, with 11 bases left between them. In DNA, the CDR3 is TGTGCCAGCAGCTTAGAGCCGGGGTTATCCTACAATGAGCAGTTCTTC. Encoded protein: CASSLEPGLSYNEQFF.

The chain carries TRBV11-2 and TRBJ2-1, with 15 bases fitting TRBD2. The CDR3 sequence is 16 residues long. In germline, CDR1 is SGHAT, CDR2 FQNNGV. V dropped 5 bases and J dropped 7; count of bases not matched to a gene: 6. The CDR3 here is CASSQGLAGGQNEQFF. The CDR3 DNA is TGTGCCAGCAGCCAAGGACTAGCGGGGGGGCAAAATGAGCAGTTCTTC.

This rearrangement joins TRBV29-1 to TRBJ1-4; D unresolved. CDR1 and CDR2 from the germline V gene are SQVTM and ANQGSEA. The CDR3 runs 16 residues. Trimming stripped 6 bases from V and 4 bases from J, with 21 bases between. In DNA form, the CDR3 reads TGCAGCGTCCCAGTTATCCGTTGGGCTTTTAATGAAAAACTGTTTTTT. It is translated as CSVPVIRWAFNEKLFF.

V is TRBV30 and J is TRBJ1-1, with a possible D match to TRBD1 (6 bases). V was clipped by 0 bases and J by 1 base, with 12 bases between them. There are 15 residues in the CDR3. Germline CDR1 reads GTSNPN; CDR2 reads SVGIG (reference sequence). The CDR3 protein is CAWSVWGGENTEAFF. CDR3 nucleotide sequence: TGTGCCTGGAGTGTTTGGGGGGGCGAGAACACTGAAGCTTTCTTT.

The genes are TRBV19 and TRBJ2-3, with 11 bases fitting TRBD1. Germline loops: CDR1 LNHDA, CDR2 SQIVND (reference sequence). V dropped 4 bases and J dropped 6; count of bases not matched to a gene: 9. The CDR3 runs 16 residues. The CDR3 sequence: CASSTQGQGAYDTQYF. The CDR3 coding sequence is TGTGCCAGTAGTACCCAAGGACAGGGGGCATATGATACGCAGTATTTT. Full variable domain (remainder filled in from reference TRBV19 and TRBJ2-3): DGGITQSPKYLFRKEGQNVTLSCEQNLNHDAMYWYRQDPGQGLRLIYYSQIVNDFQKGDIAEGYSVSREKKESFPLTVTSAQKNPTAFYLCASSTQGQGAYDTQYFGPGTRLTVL.

By sample fraction, this clone is medium-sized (0.01 to 0.1%). The chain recombines TRBV5-1 with TRBJ1-5; possible D gene TRBD1, 6 bases. The germline V gene encodes CDR1 SGHRS and CDR2 YFSETQ. V lost 0 bases, J lost 7 bases, and 14 bases lay in between. The CDR3 loop spans 15 amino acids. CDR3 nucleotides: TGCGCCAGCAGCTTGGATTCTACAGGGTCCCAGCCCCAGCATTTT. Protein product: CASSLDSTGSQPQHF.

This clone was found a few times. The V gene is TRBV18, the J gene TRBJ1-2; 8 positions agree with TRBD1. V was pared by 0 bases and J by 4 bases, with 4 bases of the junction left unmatched. The CDR3 length is 15 residues. Germline V gives CDR1 KGHSH, CDR2 LQKENI. In nucleotides, the CDR3 is TGTGCCAGCTCACCACCTCAGGGGGCAAGCTATGGCTACACCTTC. Encoded protein: CASSPPQGASYGYTF.

Turning to this clone: The junction differs from germline at one of its ends, possibly a read error. The chain is built from TRBV6-5 and TRBJ2-1, with 8 bases identical to TRBD2. The CDR3 consists of 14 residues. Germline V lookup: CDR1 MNHEY, CDR2 SVGAGI. DNA for the CDR3: TGTGTCAGCAGTTCTAGCGGGTCCTACAATGAGCAGTTCTTC. Translated, it gives CVSSSSGSYNEQFF.

The gene calls are TRBV18 and TRBJ1-1; 8 positions match TRBD1. CDR3 length: 15 residues. Germline loops: CDR1 KGHSH, CDR2 LQKENI. V shed 3 bases, J shed 8 bases, and the junction held 11 bases outside the gene matches. The chain's CDR3 is CASSPRQGRDLEAFF. The CDR3 nucleotides are TGTGCCAGCTCACCGCGACAGGGGCGAGACTTAGAAGCTTTCTTT.

V is TRBV11-2 and J is TRBJ1-1; D may be TRBD1 (6 bases). V was clipped by 6 bases and J by 3 bases, with 23 bases between them. CDR3 size: 17 residues. The germline CDR1 and CDR2 sequences are SGHAT and FQNNGV. CDR3 in amino acids: CASSLWPAGGLYTEAFF. In DNA form, the CDR3 reads TGTGCCAGCAGTCTCTGGCCGGCGGGGGGGCTATACACTGAAGCTTTCTTT.

The chain combines TRBV10-1 with TRBJ2-7; a weak D match, TRBD2 (5 bases). Looked up from germline, CDR1 is WNHNN and CDR2 is SYGVQD (reference sequence). V lost 0 bases to trimming and J lost 5 bases, with 8 bases between them. This CDR3 has 13 amino acids. The DNA of the CDR3 is TGCGCCAGCAGTGAGTCATCGCGGGACGAGCAGTACTTC. As protein: CASSESSRDEQYF.

The genes are TRBV6-1 and TRBJ2-2, with D tentatively TRBD2 (5 bases). V was clipped by 2 bases and J by 4 bases, with 8 bases between them. From germline, CDR1 is MNHNS and CDR2 SASEGT. The CDR3 is 14 residues long. CDR3 loop: CASSEMRATGELFF. CDR3 nucleotides: TGTGCCAGCAGTGAAATGAGGGCCACCGGGGAGCTGTTTTTT.

This chain uses TRBV5-1 with TRBJ1-2; D not certain. Looked up from germline, CDR1 is SGHRS and CDR2 is YFSETQ. V shed 0 bases and J shed 4 bases, with 10 bases lying between them. There are 14 residues in the CDR3. The CDR3 region is CASSLEVQFYGYTF. The CDR3, as DNA: TGCGCCAGCAGCTTGGAAGTACAGTTCTATGGCTACACCTTC.

The V call is TRBV5-1, the J call TRBJ1-1; D remains unclear. CDR3 length: 14 residues. CDR1 is SGHRS and CDR2 is YFSETQ in the germline V gene. The V end was cut by 0 bases, the J end by 5 bases, with 11 bases between. The CDR3 loop is CASSLEQTRTEAFF. CDR3 DNA sequence: TGCGCCAGCAGCTTGGAACAGACCAGAACTGAAGCTTTCTTT.